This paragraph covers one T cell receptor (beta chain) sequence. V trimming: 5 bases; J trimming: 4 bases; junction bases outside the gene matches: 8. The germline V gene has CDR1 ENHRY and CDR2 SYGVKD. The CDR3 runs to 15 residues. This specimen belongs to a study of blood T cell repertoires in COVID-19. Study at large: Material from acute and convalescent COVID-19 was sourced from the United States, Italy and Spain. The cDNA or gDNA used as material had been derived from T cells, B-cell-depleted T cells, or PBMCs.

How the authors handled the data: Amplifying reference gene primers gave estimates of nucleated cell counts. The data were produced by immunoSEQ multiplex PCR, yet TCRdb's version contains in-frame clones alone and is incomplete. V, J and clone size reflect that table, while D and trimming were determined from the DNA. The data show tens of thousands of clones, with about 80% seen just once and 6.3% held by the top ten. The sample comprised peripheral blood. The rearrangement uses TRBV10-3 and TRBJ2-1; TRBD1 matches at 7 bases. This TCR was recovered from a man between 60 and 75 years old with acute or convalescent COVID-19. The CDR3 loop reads CAISQDRNGYNEQFF. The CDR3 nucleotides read TGTGCCATCAGTCAGGACAGGAACGGGTACAATGAGCAGTTCTTC.